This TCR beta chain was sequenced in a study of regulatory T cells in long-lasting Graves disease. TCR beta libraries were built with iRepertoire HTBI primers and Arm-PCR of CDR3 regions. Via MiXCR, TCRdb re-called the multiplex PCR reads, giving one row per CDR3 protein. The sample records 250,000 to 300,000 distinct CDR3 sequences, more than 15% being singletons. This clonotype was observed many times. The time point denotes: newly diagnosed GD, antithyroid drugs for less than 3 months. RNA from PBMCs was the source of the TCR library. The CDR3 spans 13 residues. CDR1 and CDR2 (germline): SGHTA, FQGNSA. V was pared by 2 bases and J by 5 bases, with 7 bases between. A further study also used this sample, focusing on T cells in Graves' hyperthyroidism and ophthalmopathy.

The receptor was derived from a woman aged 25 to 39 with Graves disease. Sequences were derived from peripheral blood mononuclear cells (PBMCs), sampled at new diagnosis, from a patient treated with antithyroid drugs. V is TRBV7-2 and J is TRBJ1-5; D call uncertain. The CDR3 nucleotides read TGTGCCAGCAGCTTATACGTAGATCAGCCCCAGCATTTT. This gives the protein CASSLYVDQPQHF. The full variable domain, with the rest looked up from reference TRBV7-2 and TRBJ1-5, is GAGVSQSPSNKVTEKGKDVELRCDPISGHTALYWYRQSLGQGLEFLIYFQGNSAPDKSGLPSDRFSAERTGGSVSTLTIQRTQQEDSAVYLCASSLYVDQPQHFGDGTRLSIL.